This T cell receptor (beta chain) was captured in a study of blood T cell repertoires in COVID-19. As for the study in general: Acute and convalescent COVID-19 samples came from the United States, Italy and Spain. Sample material is recorded as cDNA or gDNA derived from T cells, B-cell-depleted T cells, or PBMCs.

V was clipped by 3 bases and J by 6 bases; unmatched bases: 19. The CDR3 has 18 residues. Germline CDR1 DFQATT, CDR2 SNEGSKA (reference sequence). In the authors' workflow: By means of reference gene primer amplification, nucleated cell counts were estimated. Assay used: immunoSEQ multiplex PCR; TCRdb lists only in-frame clones, some missing. V, J and clone size were drawn from that table, and D and trimming were deduced from the DNA. This table has 84,000 or so clones, around 80% appearing once. The chain couples TRBV20-1 to TRBJ2-1; 8 bases fit TRBD1. The receptor comes from a woman older than 75 with acute or convalescent COVID-19. Sequencing was performed on peripheral blood. CDR3: CSASRGTGPLKRRNEQFF. Written as DNA, the CDR3 is TGCAGTGCTAGTCGTGGGACAGGCCCCCTCAAGCGCCGCAATGAGCAGTTCTTC.